The entry below describes one TCR beta chain. Its antigen is not identified. Other DNA sequences of this sample code for an identical CDR3. Expressed TCRB transcripts were sequenced because the entire RNA isolate underwent reverse transcription. Some clones are missing from TCRdb's copy, which holds only in-frame ones; the method was immunoSEQ multiplex PCR. The sample lists around 250,000 clones, 25% to 30% occurring once. These data belong to a study of beta chain features in type 1 diabetes. V lost 2 bases and J lost 2, with 6 bases in between. The germline V gene has CDR1 MDHEN and CDR2 SYDVKM. This CDR3 contains 13 residues. Points from the study as a whole: Junctions at VDJ sites from type 1 diabetes patients had fewer insertions and more deletions. cDNA-based sequencing might over-represent cells highly expressing TCR.

The sequenced material came from central memory CD4+ T cells from blood. The receptor comes from a man aged 25 to 40 in good health. V is TRBV28 and J is TRBJ1-2; D is possibly TRBD1 (5 bases). CDR3 region: CASSLKGNYGYTF. Written as DNA, the CDR3 is TGTGCCAGCAGTTTAAAGGGGAACTATGGCTACACCTTC.